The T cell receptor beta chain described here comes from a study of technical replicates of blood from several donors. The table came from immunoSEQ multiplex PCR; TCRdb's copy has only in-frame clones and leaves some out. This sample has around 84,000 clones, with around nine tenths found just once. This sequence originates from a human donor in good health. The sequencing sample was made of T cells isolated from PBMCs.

CDR3 in DNA: TGTGCCAGCAGTTCCCGGGACAGGGGCCCAGATACGCAGTATTTT. The encoded protein is CASSSRDRGPDTQYF. This chain joins TRBV6-5 and TRBJ2-3; 10 bases are a match to TRBD1. Germline V lookup: CDR1 MNHEY, CDR2 SVGAGI. Germline trimming cut 4 bases from V and 4 bases from J; bases unmatched to any gene: 5. The CDR3 sequence is 15 residues long.